This T cell receptor (beta chain) was sequenced during a study of T cells in Graves' hyperthyroidism and ophthalmopathy. Turning to the study itself: Once the initial diagnosis was made, peripheral blood was obtained before any treatment. Study results and caveats: Median prediction lead before ophthalmopathy onset was around 7 months with the model.

Newly diagnosed hyperthyroidism, duration under 2 months, in patients aged 18 to 65. Remarks on this clonotype: The antigen remains undetermined.

TCR beta CDR3 sequences were amplified from RNA transcripts. The study used the HTBI primer set for a first-round RT-PCR of the TCR CDR3. TCRdb recomputed calls from the multiplex PCR reads with MiXCR, one row per CDR3 protein. This table holds 350,000 to 450,000 distinct CDR3 sequences, about a sixth found once. The sample consisted of blood. This clonotype originated in a woman in her twenties or thirties with Graves' hyperthyroidism that later progressed to Graves' ophthalmopathy.

The CDR3 is CASSPRTGGRNEQFF. The CDR3 DNA sequence: TGTGCCAGCAGTCCCAGGACAGGGGGCCGCAATGAGCAGTTCTTC. The J gene is TRBJ2-1, the V gene TRBV6-2 or TRBV6-3; 11 bases fit TRBD1. The V gene end was trimmed by 5 bases and the J gene end by 6 bases; junction bases not matched to a gene: 6. The CDR3 is 15 amino acids. From germline, CDR1 is MNHEY and CDR2 SVGEGT.